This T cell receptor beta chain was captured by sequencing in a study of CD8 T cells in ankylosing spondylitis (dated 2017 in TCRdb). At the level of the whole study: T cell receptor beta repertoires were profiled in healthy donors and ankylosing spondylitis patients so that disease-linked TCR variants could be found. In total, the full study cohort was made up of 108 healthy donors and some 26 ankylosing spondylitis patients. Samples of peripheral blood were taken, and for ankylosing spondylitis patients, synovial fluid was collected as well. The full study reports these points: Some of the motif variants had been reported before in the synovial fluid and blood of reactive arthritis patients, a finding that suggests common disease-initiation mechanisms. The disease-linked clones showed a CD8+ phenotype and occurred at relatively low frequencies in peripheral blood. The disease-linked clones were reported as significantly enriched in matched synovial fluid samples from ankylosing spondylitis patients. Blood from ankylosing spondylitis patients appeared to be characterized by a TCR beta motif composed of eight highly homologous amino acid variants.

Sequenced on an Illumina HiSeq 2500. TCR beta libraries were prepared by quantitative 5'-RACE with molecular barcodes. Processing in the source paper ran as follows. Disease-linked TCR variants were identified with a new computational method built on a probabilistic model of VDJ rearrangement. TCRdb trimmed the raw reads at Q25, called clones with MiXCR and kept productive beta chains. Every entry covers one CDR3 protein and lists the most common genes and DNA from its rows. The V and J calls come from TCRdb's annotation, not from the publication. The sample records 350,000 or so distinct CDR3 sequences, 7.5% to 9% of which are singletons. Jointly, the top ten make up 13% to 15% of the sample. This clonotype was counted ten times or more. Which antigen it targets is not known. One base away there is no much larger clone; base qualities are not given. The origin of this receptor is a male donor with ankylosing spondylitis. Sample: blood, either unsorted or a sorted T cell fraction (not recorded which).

The CDR3 region: CSVEDGGLGTGELFF. Read as DNA, the sequence is TGCAGCGTTGAAGATGGGGGGCTCGGCACCGGGGAGCTGTTTTTT. This receptor chain uses TRBV29-1 and TRBJ2-2; the D assignment is uncertain and may be TRBD1 or TRBD2, with 6 bases supporting each. Trimming takes 0 bases from V and 4 bases from J, and the germline ends sit 12 bases apart. CDR3 length: 15 amino acids, cysteine to phenylalanine. Only the CDR3 portion is preserved as DNA: 45 bases, with reading frame beginning at the first base. The germline V gene gives CDR1 as SQVTM and CDR2 as ANQGSEA.